This T cell receptor beta chain was sequenced for a study of graft-versus-host responses after intestinal transplantation. At the level of the study: The study gave all recipients anti-thymocyte globulin induction, then tacrolimus and steroids for 2 to 3 years.

Regarding this clone: Its antigen is currently unknown.

The CDR3 covers 14 residues. CDR1 and CDR2 from the germline V gene are MDHEN and SYDVKM. The table came from immunoSEQ multiplex PCR; TCRdb's copy has only in-frame clones and leaves some out. The sample includes about 94,000 clones, roughly nine tenths of them seen just once. Study results and limitations: Analysis identified GvH clones in recipient marrow, with some appearing first in ileum or blood.

The chain is built from TRBV28 and TRBJ2-5; TRBD1 aligns across 8 bases. TRBJ2-7 matches the DNA end more closely, so the J call is doubtful. Source: unstimulated CD8+ T cells sorted from spleen or lymph node cells, taken before intestinal transplant. The receptor comes from a human donor who received an intestinal transplant. The CDR3 region is CASSSDRGTYEQYF. CDR3 bases: TGTGCCAGCAGTTCAGACAGGGGCACCTACGAGCAGTACTTC.